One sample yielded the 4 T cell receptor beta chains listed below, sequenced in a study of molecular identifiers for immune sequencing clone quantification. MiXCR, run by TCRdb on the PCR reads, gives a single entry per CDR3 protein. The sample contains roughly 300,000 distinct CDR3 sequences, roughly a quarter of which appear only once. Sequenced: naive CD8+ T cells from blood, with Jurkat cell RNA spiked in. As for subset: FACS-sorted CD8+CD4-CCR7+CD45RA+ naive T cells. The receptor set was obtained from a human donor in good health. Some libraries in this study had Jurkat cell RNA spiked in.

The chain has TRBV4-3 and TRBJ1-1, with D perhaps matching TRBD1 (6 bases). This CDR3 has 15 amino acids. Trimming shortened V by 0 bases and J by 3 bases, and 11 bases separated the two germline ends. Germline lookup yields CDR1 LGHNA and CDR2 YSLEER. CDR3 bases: TGCGCCAGCAGCCAAGACACAGGGCCGGACACTGAAGCTTTCTTT. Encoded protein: CASSQDTGPDTEAFF.

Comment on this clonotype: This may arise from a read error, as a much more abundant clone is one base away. CDR3 loop: CVSSRPGRLEEQYF. The CDR3, as DNA: TGTGTCAGCAGCCGCCCGGGGAGGTTGGAGGAGCAGTACTTC. The genes are TRBV7-9 and TRBJ2-7, with D perhaps TRBD2 (6 bases). Germline V lookup: CDR1 SEHNR, CDR2 FQNEAQ (reference sequence). This CDR3 contains 14 residues.

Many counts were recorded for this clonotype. The CDR3 DNA follows: TGTGCCAGCTCACCAGGTATGGCGGAGGACACAGATACGCAGTATTTT. Protein: CASSPGMAEDTDTQYF. The chain recombines TRBV18 with TRBJ2-3; D might be TRBD2 (5 bases). V lost 2 bases and J lost 2, with 14 bases in between. The germline V gene encodes CDR1 KGHSH and CDR2 LQKENI. The CDR3 runs 16 residues. The full variable domain, completed using reference TRBV18 and TRBJ2-3, is NAGVMQNPRHLVRRRGQEARLRCSPMKGHSHVYWYRQLPEEGLKFMVYLQKENIIDESGMPKERFSAEFPKEGPSILRIQQVVRGDSAAYFCASSPGMAEDTDTQYFGPGTRLTVL.

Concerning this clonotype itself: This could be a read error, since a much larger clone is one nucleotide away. Here the CDR3 DNA reads TGTGCCAGCAGTCCGAGACTGGCTGGGGCCAACGTCCTGCCTTTC. Protein product: CASSPRLAGANVLPF. The chain links TRBV28 to TRBJ2-6; D perhaps matches TRBD1 (5 bases). This CDR3 has 15 amino acids. Germline V gene lookup returns CDR1 MDHEN and CDR2 SYDVKM.